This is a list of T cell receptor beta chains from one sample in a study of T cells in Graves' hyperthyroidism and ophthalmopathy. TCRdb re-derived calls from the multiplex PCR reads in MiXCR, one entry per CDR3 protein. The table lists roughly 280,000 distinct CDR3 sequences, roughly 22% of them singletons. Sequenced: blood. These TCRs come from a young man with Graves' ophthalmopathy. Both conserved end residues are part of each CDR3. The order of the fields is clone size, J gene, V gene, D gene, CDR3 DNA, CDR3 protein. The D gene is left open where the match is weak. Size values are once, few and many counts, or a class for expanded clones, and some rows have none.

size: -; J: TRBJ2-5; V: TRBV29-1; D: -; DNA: TGCAGCGTCGAGGGGCTAAAGGAGACCCAGTACTTC; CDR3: CSVEGLKETQYF
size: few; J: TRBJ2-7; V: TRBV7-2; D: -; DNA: TGTGCCAGCAGCCCCGCGGGACTGCCAACGCACGAGCAGTACTTC; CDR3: CASSPAGLPTHEQYF
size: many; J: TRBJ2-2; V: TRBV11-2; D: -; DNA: TGTGCCAGCAGCTTAGATGATGGGGACACCGGGGAGCTGTTTTTT; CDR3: CASSLDDGDTGELFF
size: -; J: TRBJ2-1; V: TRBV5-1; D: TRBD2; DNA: TGCGCCAGCAGCCAAGGCCTGGGGACTAGTAAGAAGCAGTTCTTC; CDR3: CASSQGLGTSKKQFF
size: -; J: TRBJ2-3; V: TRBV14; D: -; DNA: TGTGCCAGCAGCCACCCACAACATCGCACAGATACGCAGTATTTT; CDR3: CASSHPQHRTDTQYF
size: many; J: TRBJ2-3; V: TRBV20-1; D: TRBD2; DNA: TGCAGTGCTAGAGAAGAGACTAGCGGGAGGTCAGATACGCAGTATTTT; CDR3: CSAREETSGRSDTQYF
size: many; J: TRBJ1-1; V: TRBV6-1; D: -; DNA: TGTGCCAGCAGTGATGCAGAAAGGACTGAAGCTTTCTTT; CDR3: CASSDAERTEAFF
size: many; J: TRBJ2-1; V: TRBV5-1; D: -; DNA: TGCGCCAGCATGGCGTCAACCGGGACTTACAATGAGCAGTTCTTC; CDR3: CASMASTGTYNEQFF
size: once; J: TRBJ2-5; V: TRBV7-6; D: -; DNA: TGTGCCAGCAGCTTAGGTGGGGGGAAGTACTTC; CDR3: CASSLGGGKYF
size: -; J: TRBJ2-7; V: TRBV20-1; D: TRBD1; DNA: TGCAGTGCTAGCTACAGGGGTATCTACGAGCAGTACTTC; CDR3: CSASYRGIYEQYF
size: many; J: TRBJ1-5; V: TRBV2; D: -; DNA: TGTGCCAGCAGTGGGTCACTGGGGTTAGGCAATCAGCCCCAGCATTTT; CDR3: CASSGSLGLGNQPQHF
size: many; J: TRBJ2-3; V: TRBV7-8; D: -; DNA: TGTGCCAGCAGCCCCGTCGAAATTGGGACAGATACGCAGTATTTT; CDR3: CASSPVEIGTDTQYF
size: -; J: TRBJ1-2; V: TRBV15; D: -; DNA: TGTGCCACCAGCAGAGATACAGGAGTCTATGGCTACACCTTC; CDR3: CATSRDTGVYGYTF